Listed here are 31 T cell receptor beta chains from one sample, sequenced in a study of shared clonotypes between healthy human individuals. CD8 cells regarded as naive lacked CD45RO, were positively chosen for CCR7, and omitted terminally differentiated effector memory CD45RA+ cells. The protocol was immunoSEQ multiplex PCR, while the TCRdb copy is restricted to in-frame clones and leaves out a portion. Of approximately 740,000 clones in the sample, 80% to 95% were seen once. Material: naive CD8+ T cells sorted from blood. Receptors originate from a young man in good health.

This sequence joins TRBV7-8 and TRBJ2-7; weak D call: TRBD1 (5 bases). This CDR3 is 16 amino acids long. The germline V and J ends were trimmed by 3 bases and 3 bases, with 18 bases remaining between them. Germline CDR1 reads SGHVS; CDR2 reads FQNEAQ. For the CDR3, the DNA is TGTGCCAGCAGCTTCCGTGAGACAGCATTCTTCTACGAGCAGTACTTC. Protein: CASSFRETAFFYEQYF.

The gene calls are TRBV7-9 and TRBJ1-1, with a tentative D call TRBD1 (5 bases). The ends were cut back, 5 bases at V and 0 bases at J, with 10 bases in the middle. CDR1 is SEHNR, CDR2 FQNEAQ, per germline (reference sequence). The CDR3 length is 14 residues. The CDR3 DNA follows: TGTGCCAGCAGCGCATGGGGCATGAACACTGAAGCTTTCTTT. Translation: CASSAWGMNTEAFF.

CDR3 in amino acids: CASSHEWTGAVWDEQFF. The CDR3 coding sequence is TGCGCCAGCAGCCATGAATGGACAGGGGCGGTGTGGGATGAGCAGTTCTTC. The V and J genes are TRBV4-3 and TRBJ2-1, with 9 bases aligning to TRBD1. With 3 bases clipped from V and 8 bases from J, the junction kept 14 bases outside the gene matches. Germline values: CDR1 LGHNA, CDR2 YSLEER. The CDR3 totals 17 residues.

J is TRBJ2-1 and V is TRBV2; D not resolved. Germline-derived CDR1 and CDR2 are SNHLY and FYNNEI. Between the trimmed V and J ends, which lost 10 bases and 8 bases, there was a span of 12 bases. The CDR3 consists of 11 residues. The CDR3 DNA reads TGTGCCACCACCCGAGAGGATGAGCAGTTCTTC. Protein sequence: CATTREDEQFF.

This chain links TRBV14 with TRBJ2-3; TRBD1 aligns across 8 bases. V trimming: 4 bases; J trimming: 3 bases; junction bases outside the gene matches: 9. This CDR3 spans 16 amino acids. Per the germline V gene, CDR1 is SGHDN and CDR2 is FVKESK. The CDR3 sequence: CASSPYRGVWTDTQYF. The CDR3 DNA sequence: TGTGCCAGCAGCCCATACAGGGGGGTCTGGACAGATACGCAGTATTTT.

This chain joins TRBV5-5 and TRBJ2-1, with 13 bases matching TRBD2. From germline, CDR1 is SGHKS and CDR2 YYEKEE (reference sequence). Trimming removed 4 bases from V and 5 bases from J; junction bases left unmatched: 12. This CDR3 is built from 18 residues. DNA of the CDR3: TGTGCCAGCAGCCGGACTAGCGGGAGCGGGGTTGGACACAATGAGCAGTTCTTC. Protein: CASSRTSGSGVGHNEQFF.

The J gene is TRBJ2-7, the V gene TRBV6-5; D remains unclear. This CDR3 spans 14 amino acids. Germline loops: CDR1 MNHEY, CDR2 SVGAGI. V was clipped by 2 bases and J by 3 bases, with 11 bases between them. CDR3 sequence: CASSYANRFYEQYF. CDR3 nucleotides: TGTGCCAGCAGTTACGCGAATAGATTCTACGAGCAGTACTTC.

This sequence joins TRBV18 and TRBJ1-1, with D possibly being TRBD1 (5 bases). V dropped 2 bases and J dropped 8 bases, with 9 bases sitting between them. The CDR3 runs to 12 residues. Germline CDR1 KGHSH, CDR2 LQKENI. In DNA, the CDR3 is TGTGCCAGCTCACCAGGGGGTGTAGAAGCTTTCTTT. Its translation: CASSPGGVEAFF.

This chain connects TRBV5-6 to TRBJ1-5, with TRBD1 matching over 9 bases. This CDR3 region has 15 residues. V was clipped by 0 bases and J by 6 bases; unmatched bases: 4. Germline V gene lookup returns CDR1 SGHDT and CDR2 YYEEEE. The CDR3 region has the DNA TGTGCCAGCAGCTTGGGTCGGGACAGGGTTCAGCCCCAGCATTTT. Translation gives CASSLGRDRVQPQHF.

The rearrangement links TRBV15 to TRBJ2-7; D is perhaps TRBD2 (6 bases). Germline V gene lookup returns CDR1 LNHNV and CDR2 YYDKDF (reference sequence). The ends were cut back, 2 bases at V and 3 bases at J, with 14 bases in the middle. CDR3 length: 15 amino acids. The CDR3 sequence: CATSRTRDLLYEQYF. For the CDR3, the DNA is TGTGCCACCAGCAGAACCCGGGACTTACTCTACGAGCAGTACTTC.

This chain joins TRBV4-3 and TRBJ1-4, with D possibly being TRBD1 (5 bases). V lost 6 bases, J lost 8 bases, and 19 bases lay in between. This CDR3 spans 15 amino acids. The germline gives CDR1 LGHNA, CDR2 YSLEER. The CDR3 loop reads CASSPYWQGEEKLFF. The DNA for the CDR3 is TGCGCCAGCAGTCCCTACTGGCAGGGAGAGGAAAAACTGTTTTTT.

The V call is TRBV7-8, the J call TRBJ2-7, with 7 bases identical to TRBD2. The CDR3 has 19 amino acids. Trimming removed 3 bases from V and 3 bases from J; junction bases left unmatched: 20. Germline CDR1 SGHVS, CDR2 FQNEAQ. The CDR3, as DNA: TGTGCCAGCAGCTTTAGCCGCGGCGTAGCGGGTCCTGCCCGCTACGAGCAGTACTTC. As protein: CASSFSRGVAGPARYEQYF.

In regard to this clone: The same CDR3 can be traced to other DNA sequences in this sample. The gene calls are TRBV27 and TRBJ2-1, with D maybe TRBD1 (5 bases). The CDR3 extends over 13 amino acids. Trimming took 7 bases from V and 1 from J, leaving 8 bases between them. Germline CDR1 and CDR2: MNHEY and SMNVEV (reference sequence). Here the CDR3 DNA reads TGTGCCAGCATGTCAGGGTCCTACAATGAGCAGTTCTTC. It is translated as CASMSGSYNEQFF.

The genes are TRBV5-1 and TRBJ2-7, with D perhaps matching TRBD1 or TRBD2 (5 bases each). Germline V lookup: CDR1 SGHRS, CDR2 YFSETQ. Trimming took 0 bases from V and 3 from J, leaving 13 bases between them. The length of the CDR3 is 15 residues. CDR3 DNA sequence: TGCGCCAGCAGCTTGGCCTCCGGGACCTACTACGAGCAGTACTTC. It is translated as CASSLASGTYYEQYF.

The CDR3 nucleotides read TGCAGCGTTGCTGGGACTAGCGGACCCACAGATACGCAGTATTTT. Translating gives CSVAGTSGPTDTQYF. The chain joins TRBV29-1 to TRBJ2-3, with TRBD2 identical over 11 bases. Trimming took 4 bases from V and 2 from J; bases not matched to a gene: 5. This CDR3 is built from 15 residues. Germline CDR1 is SQVTM and CDR2 is ANQGSEA.

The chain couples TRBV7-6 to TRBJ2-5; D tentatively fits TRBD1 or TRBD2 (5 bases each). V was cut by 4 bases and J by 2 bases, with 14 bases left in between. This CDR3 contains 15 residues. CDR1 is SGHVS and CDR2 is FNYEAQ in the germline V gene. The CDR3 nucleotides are TGTGCCAGCAGCTCCGGGACCAAGGGACAAGAGACCCAGTACTTC. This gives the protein CASSSGTKGQETQYF.

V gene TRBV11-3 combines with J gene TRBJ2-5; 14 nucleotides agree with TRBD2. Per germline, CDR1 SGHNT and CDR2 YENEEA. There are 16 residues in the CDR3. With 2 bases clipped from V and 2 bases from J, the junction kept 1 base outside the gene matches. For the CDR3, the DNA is TGTGCCAGCAGCTTAAGGACTAGCGGGAGGCAAGAGACCCAGTACTTC. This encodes CASSLRTSGRQETQYF.

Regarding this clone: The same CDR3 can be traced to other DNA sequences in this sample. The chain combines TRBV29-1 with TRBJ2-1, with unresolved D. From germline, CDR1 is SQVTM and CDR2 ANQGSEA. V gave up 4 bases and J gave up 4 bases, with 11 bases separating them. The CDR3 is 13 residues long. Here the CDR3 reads CSVVRQDYNEQFF. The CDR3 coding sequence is TGCAGCGTTGTCAGGCAGGATTACAATGAGCAGTTCTTC.

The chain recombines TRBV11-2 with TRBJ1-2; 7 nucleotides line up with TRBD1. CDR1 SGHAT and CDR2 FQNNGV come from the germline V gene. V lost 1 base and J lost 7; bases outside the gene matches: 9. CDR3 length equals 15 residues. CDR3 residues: CASSLGKAGGGGYTF. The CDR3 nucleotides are TGTGCCAGCAGCTTAGGCAAAGCAGGGGGTGGTGGCTACACCTTC.

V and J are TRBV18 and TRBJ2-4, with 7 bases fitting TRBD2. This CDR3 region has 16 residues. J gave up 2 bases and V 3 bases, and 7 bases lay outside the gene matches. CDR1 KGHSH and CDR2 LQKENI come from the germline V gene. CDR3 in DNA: TGTGCCAGCTCACCTGGACTAGATCGGACCAAAAACATTCAGTACTTC. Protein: CASSPGLDRTKNIQYF.

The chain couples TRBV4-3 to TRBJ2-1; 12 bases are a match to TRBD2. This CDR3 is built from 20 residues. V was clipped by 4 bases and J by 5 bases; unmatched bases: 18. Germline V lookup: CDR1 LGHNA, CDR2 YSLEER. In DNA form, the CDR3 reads TGCGCCAGCAGCCCTTTAGGAGGATCTAGCGGGAGGGAAAGGGACAATGAGCAGTTCTTC. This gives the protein CASSPLGGSSGRERDNEQFF.

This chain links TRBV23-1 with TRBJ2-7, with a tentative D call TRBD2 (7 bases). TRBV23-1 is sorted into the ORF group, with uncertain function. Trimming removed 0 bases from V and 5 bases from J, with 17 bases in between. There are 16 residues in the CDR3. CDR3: CASSQSLGGRFHEQYF. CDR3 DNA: TGCGCCAGCAGTCAATCGCTGGGGGGGCGCTTCCACGAGCAGTACTTC.

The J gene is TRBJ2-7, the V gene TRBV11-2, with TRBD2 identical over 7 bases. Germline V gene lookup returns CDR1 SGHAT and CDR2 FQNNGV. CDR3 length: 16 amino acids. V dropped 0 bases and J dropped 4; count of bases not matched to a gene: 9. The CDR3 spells CASSLEGSGTGYEQYF. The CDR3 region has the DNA TGTGCCAGCAGCTTAGAGGGGAGCGGGACCGGGTACGAGCAGTACTTC.

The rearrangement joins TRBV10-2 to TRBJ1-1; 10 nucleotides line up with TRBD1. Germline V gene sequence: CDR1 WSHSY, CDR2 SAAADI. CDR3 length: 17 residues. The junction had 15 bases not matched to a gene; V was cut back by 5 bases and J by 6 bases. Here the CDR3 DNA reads TGCGCCAGCAGTCAACTCCGGGGACAGGGGTCCAGCCCTGAAGCTTTCTTT. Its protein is CASSQLRGQGSSPEAFF.

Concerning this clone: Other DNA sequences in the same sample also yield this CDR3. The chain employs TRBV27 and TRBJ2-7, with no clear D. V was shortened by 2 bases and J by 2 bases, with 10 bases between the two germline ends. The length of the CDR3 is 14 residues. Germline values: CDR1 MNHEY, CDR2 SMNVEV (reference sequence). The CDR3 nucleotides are TGTGCCAGCAGTTTAGATGGGGTAGCCTACGAGCAGTACTTC. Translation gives CASSLDGVAYEQYF.

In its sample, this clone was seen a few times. The CDR3 DNA sequence: TGTGCCAGCAGCTACCGTTCCTACGAGCAGTACTTC. Translation gives CASSYRSYEQYF. This chain links TRBV28 with TRBJ2-7; D gene unclear. Germline-derived CDR1 and CDR2 are MDHEN and SYDVKM. This CDR3 has 12 amino acids. Trimming stripped 6 bases from V and 1 base from J, with 7 bases between.

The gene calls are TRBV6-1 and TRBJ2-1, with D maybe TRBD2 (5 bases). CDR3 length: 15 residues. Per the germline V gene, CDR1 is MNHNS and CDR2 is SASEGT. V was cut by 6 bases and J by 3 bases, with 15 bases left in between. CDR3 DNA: TGTGCCAGCAGGGGAAAACTAGGCCTCTACAATGAGCAGTTCTTC. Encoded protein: CASRGKLGLYNEQFF.

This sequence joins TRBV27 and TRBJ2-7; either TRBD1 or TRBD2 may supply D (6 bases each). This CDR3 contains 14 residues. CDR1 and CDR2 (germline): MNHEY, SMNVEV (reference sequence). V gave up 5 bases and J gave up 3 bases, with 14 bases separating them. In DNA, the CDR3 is TGTGCCAGCAGTCCTGAAGGGGGGATCTACGAGCAGTACTTC. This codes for CASSPEGGIYEQYF.

In DNA form, the CDR3 reads TGTGCCAGCAGCCAGGGAGGGGGAACCTACAATGAGCAGTTCTTC. Translated: CASSQGGGTYNEQFF. The chain employs TRBV7-6 and TRBJ2-1, with D perhaps matching TRBD2 (7 bases). Germline V lookup: CDR1 SGHVS, CDR2 FNYEAQ. V was trimmed by 5 bases and J by 2 bases, leaving 13 bases between them. This CDR3 comprises 15 residues.

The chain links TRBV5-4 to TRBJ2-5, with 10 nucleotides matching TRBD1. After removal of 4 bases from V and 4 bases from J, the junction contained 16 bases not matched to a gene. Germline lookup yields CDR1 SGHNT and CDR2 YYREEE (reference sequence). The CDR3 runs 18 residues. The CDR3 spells CASSGPGQGILDGETQYF. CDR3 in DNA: TGTGCCAGCAGCGGCCCGGGACAGGGGATACTAGACGGAGAGACCCAGTACTTC.

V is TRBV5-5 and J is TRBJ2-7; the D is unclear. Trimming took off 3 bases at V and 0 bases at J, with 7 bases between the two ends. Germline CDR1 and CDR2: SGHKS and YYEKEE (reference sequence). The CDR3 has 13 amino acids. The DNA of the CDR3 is TGTGCCAGCAGCTCGCGTAACTCCTACGAGCAGTACTTC. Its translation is CASSSRNSYEQYF.